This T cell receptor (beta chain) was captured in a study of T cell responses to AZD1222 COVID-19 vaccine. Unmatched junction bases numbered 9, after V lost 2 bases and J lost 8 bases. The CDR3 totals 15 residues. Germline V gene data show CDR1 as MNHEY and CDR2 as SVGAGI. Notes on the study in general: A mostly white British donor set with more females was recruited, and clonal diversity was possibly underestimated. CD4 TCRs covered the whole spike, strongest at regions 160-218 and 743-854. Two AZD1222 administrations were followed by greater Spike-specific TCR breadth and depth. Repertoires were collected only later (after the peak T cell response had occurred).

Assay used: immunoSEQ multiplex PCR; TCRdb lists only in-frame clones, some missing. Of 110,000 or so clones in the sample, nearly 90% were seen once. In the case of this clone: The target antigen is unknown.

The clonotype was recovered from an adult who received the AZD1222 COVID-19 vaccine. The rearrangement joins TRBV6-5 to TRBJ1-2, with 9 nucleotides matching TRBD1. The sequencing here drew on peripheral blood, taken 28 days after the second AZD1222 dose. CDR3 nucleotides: TGTGCCAGCAGTTACGGTAGGACAGGGGATTACGGCTACACCTTC. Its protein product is CASSYGRTGDYGYTF.